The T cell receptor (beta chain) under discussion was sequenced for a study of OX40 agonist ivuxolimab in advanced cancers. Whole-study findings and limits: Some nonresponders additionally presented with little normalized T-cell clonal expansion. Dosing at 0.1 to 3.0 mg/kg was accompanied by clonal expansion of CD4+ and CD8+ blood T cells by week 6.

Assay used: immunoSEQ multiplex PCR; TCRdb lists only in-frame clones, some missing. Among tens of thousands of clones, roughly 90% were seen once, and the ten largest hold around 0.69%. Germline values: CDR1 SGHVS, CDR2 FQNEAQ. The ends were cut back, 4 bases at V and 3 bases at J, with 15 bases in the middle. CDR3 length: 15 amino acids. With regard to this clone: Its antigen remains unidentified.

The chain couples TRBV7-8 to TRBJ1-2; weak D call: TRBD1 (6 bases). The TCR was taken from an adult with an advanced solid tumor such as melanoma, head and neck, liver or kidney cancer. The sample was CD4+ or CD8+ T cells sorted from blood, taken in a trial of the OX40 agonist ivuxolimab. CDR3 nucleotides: TGTGCCAGCAGCTCCGAGGGGGTGGTCTACTATGGCTACACCTTC. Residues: CASSSEGVVYYGYTF.